This T cell receptor (beta chain) was recovered during a study of T-cell reconstitution after alpha-beta-depleted transplantation in children. General study findings and limits: Alpha-beta T cells present about two months after transplant were reported to originate from several hundred expanded graft clones.

CDR3 length: 13 residues. With 8 bases removed from V and 7 bases from J, the gap between germline ends came to 16 bases. Per the germline V gene, CDR1 is LNHNV and CDR2 is YYDKDF (reference sequence). Unique molecular identifiers were incorporated during preparation of the TCRbeta library. TCRdb ran MiXCR on the PCR reads and lists one entry per CDR3 protein. In the table there are hundreds of thousands of distinct CDR3 sequences, about 16% of which are singletons. Ten or more counts support this clonotype. The antigen is undetermined. The chain has TRBV15 and TRBJ2-3, with D tentatively TRBD2 (6 bases). The sequence derives from a male patient between 5 and 17 years old who had a stem cell transplant for acute lymphoblastic leukemia, so the T cells may come from the graft donor. The sequenced sample was PBMCs, mostly from graft donor cells, obtained 360 days after TCRalphabeta/CD19-depleted stem cell transplant. The CDR3 coding sequence is TGTGCCACCCGGTTAGGGAGGAGGAATACGCAGTATTTT. Amino acids: CATRLGRRNTQYF.